This T cell receptor beta chain was sequenced during a study of T cell repertoires in cytomegalovirus infection (dated by TCRdb to the late 2010s). Regarding the complete study: The peptide stimulations were aimed at well-studied HLA-B-restricted epitopes as well as recently identified HLA-C-restricted CMV epitopes, whose presentation resists viral immunomodulation. Donor HLA type was relevant to the analysis, as public TCR beta signatures indicated carriage of CMV infection together with the matching HLA type.

Study-level results and caveats: In both this cohort and an independent cohort of over 350 donors, the cumulative frequency of public TCR beta family members distinguished carriers of CMV infection plus the relevant HLA type. The ex vivo response was dominated by HLA-C-restricted CMV-specific TCR beta clonotypes, which also provided the single most frequent clonotype in two of eight donors.

Based on the germline V gene, the CDR1 and CDR2 sequences are SGHTA and FQGNSA. V is trimmed back by 2 bases and J by 5 bases, and the junction contains 3 bases that no gene match accounts for. The CDR3 sequence holds 15 residues, the cysteine and phenylalanine included. The entry retains the CDR3 DNA only, 45 bases that are in frame from base 1. Sequencing instrument: Illumina HiSeq 1500. TCRdb reran the public reads through fastp at Q25 and MiXCR, keeping productive beta chains. CDR3 protein duplicates are merged, each entry listing the most common genes and DNA. The sample records around 200,000 distinct CDR3 sequences, 35% to 45% of which are singletons. About 60% of the sample goes to the ten largest clones. To note about this clonotype: Its recognized antigen is unknown. No base quality information exists; no much larger clone differs at one position.

This specimen's treatment or condition label, per the study, means: in vitro stimulation with specific CMV peptide epitopes to enrich CMV-specific T cells. The origin of this receptor is a human donor in good health (CMV status not recorded). Some clones in this sample may be carry-over from other donors' samples. The specimen comprised CD8+ T cells from cultured PBMCs, sampled from culture after CMV antigen stimulation. The chain is made from TRBV7-2 and TRBJ2-3, with 11 middle bases fitting TRBD1. The bases read TGTGCCAGCAGCTTATGGACAGGGGGCTTAGATACGCAGTATTTT. Its protein is CASSLWTGGLDTQYF.